A single sample gave rise to the 2 T cell receptor beta chains below, sequenced in a study of shared clonotypes between healthy human individuals. The assay was immunoSEQ multiplex PCR, and TCRdb's table has in-frame clones only and misses some. This sample yields millions of clones, of which about 95% are seen a single time; more than 0.95% belongs to the top ten. Terminally differentiated effector memory CD45RA+ cells were excluded from the naive CD8 cells, which were CD45RO-negative and positively selected for CCR7. Specimen: naive CD8+ T cells sorted from blood. Receptor source: a man aged 18-30 years in good health.

This clone was detected only a few times. The same CDR3 arises from other DNA sequences in this sample as well. The V call is TRBV15, the J call TRBJ1-3; the D is unclear. The CDR3 covers 13 residues. Germline V gene data show CDR1 as LNHNV and CDR2 as YYDKDF (reference sequence). V lost 5 bases to trimming and J lost 0 bases, with 5 bases between them. In DNA form, the CDR3 reads TGTGCCACCAGCGTGGACTCTGGAAACACCATATATTTT. Encoded protein: CATSVDSGNTIYF.

To note about this clone: The same CDR3 arises from other DNA sequences in this sample as well. This chain links TRBV27 with TRBJ2-7, with D possibly TRBD2 on 5 matching bases. CDR3 length equals 13 residues. Germline CDR1 reads MNHEY; CDR2 reads SMNVEV (reference sequence). V lost 0 bases and J lost 6, with 9 bases in between. The CDR3 spells CASSLSLAGEQYF. The CDR3 DNA reads TGTGCCAGCAGTTTATCCTTGGCGGGCGAGCAGTACTTC.